This TCR beta chain was identified during a study of tumor and adjacent non-tumor tissue in lung cancer. Overall study context: On average, productive TCRbeta reads reached roughly 4 million per sample.

The CDR3 is made up of 16 amino acids. The trim removed 5 bases at V and 7 bases at J, leaving 8 bases unmatched. Germline V gene sequence: CDR1 MNHNS, CDR2 SASEGT. The library came from three nested PCR rounds adapted from ARM-PCR protocols. One entry per CDR3 protein results from TCRdb running MiXCR on the multiplex PCR reads. The sample has 100,000 or so distinct CDR3 sequences; around three quarters are singletons. At least ten counts were recorded for this clonotype. Its antigen remains unidentified. RNA was extracted from bulk tissue without any cell sorting. The normal lung tissue was taken more than 3 cm from the tumor edge. Study findings and constraints: Top 100 clones took a larger repertoire share in normal lung. Tumor TCR diversity, when higher, was linked to shorter survival.

This chain connects TRBV6-1 to TRBJ2-2, with 12 bases that match TRBD2. This clonotype was obtained from a man aged 55 to 69 with small cell lung cancer. Sequenced sample: distant non-tumor lung tissue. CDR3 DNA sequence: TGTGCCAGCAGTAATCTAGCGGGAGGGCAAGACGGGGAGCTGTTTTTT. As protein: CASSNLAGGQDGELFF.